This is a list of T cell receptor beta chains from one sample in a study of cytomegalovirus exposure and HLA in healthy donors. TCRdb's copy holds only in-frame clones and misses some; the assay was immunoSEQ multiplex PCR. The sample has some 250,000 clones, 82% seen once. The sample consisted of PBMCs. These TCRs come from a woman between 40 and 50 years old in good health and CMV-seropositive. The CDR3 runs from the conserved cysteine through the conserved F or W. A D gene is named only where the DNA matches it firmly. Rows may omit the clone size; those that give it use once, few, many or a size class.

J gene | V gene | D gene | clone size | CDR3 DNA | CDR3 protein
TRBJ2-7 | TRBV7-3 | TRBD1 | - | TGTGCCAGCAGCCCGACAGGGTCGGTCGACGAGCAGTACTTC | CASSPTGSVDEQYF
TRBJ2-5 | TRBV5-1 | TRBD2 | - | TGCGCCAGCAGCTATAGCGGGGGGGCTTCGAATCAAGAGACCCAGTACTTC | CASSYSGGASNQETQYF
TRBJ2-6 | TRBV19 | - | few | TGTGCCAGTAGTATACCAGGGTCTGGGGCCAACGTCCTGACTTTC | CASSIPGSGANVLTF
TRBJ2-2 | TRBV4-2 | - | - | TGTGCCAGCAGCCAACGAACCTCAGGGAGGGGGGAGCTGTTTTTT | CASSQRTSGRGELFF
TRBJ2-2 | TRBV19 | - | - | TGTGCCAGTAAGAAGGAACAGAGAAGAACCGGGGAGCTGTTTTTT | CASKKEQRRTGELFF
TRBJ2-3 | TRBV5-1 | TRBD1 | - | TGCGCCAGCAGCCAGGGACAGGGTTGGGATACGCAGTATTTT | CASSQGQGWDTQYF
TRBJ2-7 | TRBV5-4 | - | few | TGTGCCAGCAGCTTGACTGGGCTTCACGACGAGCAGTACTTC | CASSLTGLHDEQYF
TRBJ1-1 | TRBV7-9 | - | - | TGTGCCACCTTTTTGAACACTGAAGCTTTCTTT | CATFLNTEAFF
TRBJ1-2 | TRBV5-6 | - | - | TGTGCCAGCAGGCGTGACAGCCCCTATGGCTACACCTTC | CASRRDSPYGYTF
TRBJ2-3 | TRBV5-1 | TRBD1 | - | TGCGCCAGCAGCTTGCAGGACAGGGATTTAGATACGCAGTATTTT | CASSLQDRDLDTQYF
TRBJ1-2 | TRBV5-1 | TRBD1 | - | TGCGCCAGCAGCCCCGGGACAGGGGTCTATGGCTACACCTTC | CASSPGTGVYGYTF
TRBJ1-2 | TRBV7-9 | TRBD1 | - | TGTGCCAGCAGTCCCGGACAGGAATCCTATGGCTACACCTTC | CASSPGQESYGYTF
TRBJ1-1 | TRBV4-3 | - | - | TGCGCCAGCAGCCAAGATATACAGGACTATTACACTGAAGCTTTCTTT | CASSQDIQDYYTEAFF
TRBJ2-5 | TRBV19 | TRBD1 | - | TGTGCCAGTAACCAACAGGGGCGGGAGACCCAGTACTTC | CASNQQGRETQYF
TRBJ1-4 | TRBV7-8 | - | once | TGTGCCAGCAGCTTAACGGGTGGAGAAAAACTGTTTTTT | CASSLTGGEKLFF
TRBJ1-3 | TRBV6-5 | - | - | TGTGCCAGCAGCACCGACAGCTTCTCTGGAAACACCATATATTTT | CASSTDSFSGNTIYF
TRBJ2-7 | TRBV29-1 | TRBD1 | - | TGCAGCGTCTTAAAGGACAGGGCCTACGAGCAGTACTTC | CSVLKDRAYEQYF
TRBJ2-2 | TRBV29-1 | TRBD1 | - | TGCAGCGTTCCAATACGCGACAGGGGGAACACCGGGGAGCTGTTTTTT | CSVPIRDRGNTGELFF
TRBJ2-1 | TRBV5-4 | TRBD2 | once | TGTGCCAGCAGCTCGGGACTAGCGGGCATCGGGTACAATGAGCAGTTCTTC | CASSSGLAGIGYNEQFF
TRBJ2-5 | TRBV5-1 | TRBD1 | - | TGCGCCAGCAGCACCGGGACAGGTAAGTTAGGGGGGACCCAGTACTTC | CASSTGTGKLGGTQYF
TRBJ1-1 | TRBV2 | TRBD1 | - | TGTGCCAGCAGAACAGGGGGGTCCACTGAAGCTTTCTTT | CASRTGGSTEAFF
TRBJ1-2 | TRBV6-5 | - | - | TGTGCCAGCAGTTCAAACAGGGTTTTCGATGGCTACACCTTC | CASSSNRVFDGYTF
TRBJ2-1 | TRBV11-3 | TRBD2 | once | TGTGCCAGCAGAAGAACGGGAGGCTACAATGAGCAGTTCTTC | CASRRTGGYNEQFF
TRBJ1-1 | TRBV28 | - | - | TGTGCCAGCAGCCCTTATCAGGGATACACTGAAGCTTTCTTT | CASSPYQGYTEAFF
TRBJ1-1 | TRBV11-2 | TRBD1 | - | TGTGCCAGCAGCTTAACAGGGGGAGGGAACACTGAAGCTTTCTTT | CASSLTGGGNTEAFF
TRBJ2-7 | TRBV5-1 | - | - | TGCGCCAGCAGCTTGGTTCAGGTAGGGGTCAGCTACGAGCAGTACTTC | CASSLVQVGVSYEQYF
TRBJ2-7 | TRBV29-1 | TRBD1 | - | TGCAGCGTTGGGGGGACAGGGTACCACGAGCAGTACTTC | CSVGGTGYHEQYF
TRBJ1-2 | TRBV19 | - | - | TGTGCCAGTAGTATATATGCCCCGGGATCTTATGGCTACACCTTC | CASSIYAPGSYGYTF
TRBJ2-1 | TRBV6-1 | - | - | TGTGCCAGTAAGGAGAGCTCCTACAATGAGCAGTTCTTC | CASKESSYNEQFF
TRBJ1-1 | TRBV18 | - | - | TGTGCCAGCTCACCTGGGAGACGGGGGGACACTGAAGCTTTCTTT | CASSPGRRGDTEAFF
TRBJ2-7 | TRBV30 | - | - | TGTGCCCGGACTTCGACTAGATACCCCTACGAGCAGTACTTC | CARTSTRYPYEQYF
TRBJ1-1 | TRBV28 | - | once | TGTGCCAGCAGTTTACGCCACAGGAACACTGAAGCTTTCTTT | CASSLRHRNTEAFF
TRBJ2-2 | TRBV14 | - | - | TGTGCCAGCAGCCAAGTGCGGTCCGGCACCGGGGAGCTGTTTTTT | CASSQVRSGTGELFF
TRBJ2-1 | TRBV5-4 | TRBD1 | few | TGTGCCAGCAGAGGACAGGGGGCCTCAGGGGAGCAGTTCTTC | CASRGQGASGEQFF
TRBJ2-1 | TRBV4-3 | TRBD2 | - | TGCGCCAGCAGCCAAGATAGGGCTGGACTAGCGGGAGACACTGAGCAGTTCTTC | CASSQDRAGLAGDTEQFF
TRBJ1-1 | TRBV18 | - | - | TGTGCCAGCTCACCACCTGCGGGGTCTAGTGGGGTGAACACTGAAGCTTTCTTT | CASSPPAGSSGVNTEAFF
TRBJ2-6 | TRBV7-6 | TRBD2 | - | TGTGCCAGCAGCTTAGGGTCAAGGCGGGAGCACTCTGGGGCCAACGTCCTGACTTTC | CASSLGSRREHSGANVLTF
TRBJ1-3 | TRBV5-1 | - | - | TGCGCCAGCAGCCCTACCGGGACAACTGGAAACACCATATATTTT | CASSPTGTTGNTIYF
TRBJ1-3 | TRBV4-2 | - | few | TGTGCCAGCAGCCAAGATGGTAGCCGGGGAAACACCATATATTTT | CASSQDGSRGNTIYF
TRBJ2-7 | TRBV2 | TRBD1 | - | TGTGCCAGCAGCCCGGGACAGGGTGTGTATTACGAGCAGTACTTC | CASSPGQGVYYEQYF
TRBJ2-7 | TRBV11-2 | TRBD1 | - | TGTGCCAGCAGCTTAGAACAGGGGAATCCCTACGAGCAGTACTTC | CASSLEQGNPYEQYF
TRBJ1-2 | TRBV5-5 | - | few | TGTGCCAGCAGCCCCCTGGCAGGGGTATATGGCTACACCTTC | CASSPLAGVYGYTF
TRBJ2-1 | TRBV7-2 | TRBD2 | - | TGTGCCAGCAGCCTTAGCGGGAGGGCCGCGAATGAGCAGTTCTTC | CASSLSGRAANEQFF
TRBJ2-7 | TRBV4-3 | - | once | TGCGCCAGCAGCCAAGAAGGGGTGGGGGAGCAGTACTTC | CASSQEGVGEQYF
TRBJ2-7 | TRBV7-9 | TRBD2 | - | TGTGCCAGCAGCTTAGCGGGGGGGGACGAGCAGTACTTC | CASSLAGGDEQYF
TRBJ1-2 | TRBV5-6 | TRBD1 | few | TGTGCCAGCAGCACCAGAGACAGGGGCAGGAACTATGGCTACACCTTC | CASSTRDRGRNYGYTF
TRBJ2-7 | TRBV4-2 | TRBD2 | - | TGTGCCAGCAGCCCAGGACTAGCTTCCTACGAGCAGTACTTC | CASSPGLASYEQYF
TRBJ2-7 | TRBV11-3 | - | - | TGTGCCAGCAGCTTAATCACAGCTATCCTAGCCGAGCAGTACTTC | CASSLITAILAEQYF
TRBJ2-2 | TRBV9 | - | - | TGTGCCAGCAGCGTAGGGGGAACAGGGTCCCACACCGGGGAGCTGTTTTTT | CASSVGGTGSHTGELFF
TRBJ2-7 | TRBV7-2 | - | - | TGTGCCAGCAGCTTAGTGGCGGGGGCGGCCTACGAGCAGTACTTC | CASSLVAGAAYEQYF
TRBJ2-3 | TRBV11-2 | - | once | TGTGCCAGCAGCTTTACCGCAGGTCCAGATACGCAGTATTTT | CASSFTAGPDTQYF
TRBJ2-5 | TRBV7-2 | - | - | TGTGCCAGCAGCTTAAGACGGAGACAAGAGACCCAGTACTTC | CASSLRRRQETQYF
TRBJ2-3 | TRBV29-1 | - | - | TGCAGCGTTGAAGAGCTAGGTCCCACAGATACGCAGTATTTT | CSVEELGPTDTQYF
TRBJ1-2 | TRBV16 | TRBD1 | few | TGTGCCAGCAGCCAATCCTCCGGGACAGTCCTTTATGGCTACACCTTC | CASSQSSGTVLYGYTF
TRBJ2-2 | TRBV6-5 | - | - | TGTGCCAGCAGTTTTCAGGGGGGCGGCACCGGGGAGCTGTTTTTT | CASSFQGGGTGELFF